This record concerns one T cell receptor beta chain sequence. V was clipped by 3 bases and J by 3 bases, with 14 bases between them. CDR1 and CDR2 from the germline V gene are SNHLY and FYNNEI. The CDR3 length is 15 residues. This entry comes from a study of control samples from healthy donors and cancer patients. Clones were read by immunoSEQ multiplex PCR, and TCRdb kept only the in-frame ones, dropping some. The sample lists 100,000 to 150,000 clones, about nine tenths occurring once. This chain links TRBV2 with TRBJ2-5; maybe TRBD1 (5 bases). This sequence originates from a man aged 18 to 30 in good health. The sample comprised blood. Here the CDR3 DNA reads TGTGCCAGCAGTGATGGGGCACTCAAGGAAGAGACCCAGTACTTC. Translation: CASSDGALKEETQYF.